These 12 T cell receptor beta chains came from one sample sequenced in a study of blood T cell repertoires in COVID-19. Some clones are missing from TCRdb's copy, which holds only in-frame ones; the method was immunoSEQ multiplex PCR. The sample contains around 250,000 clones, about 90% of which appear only once. What was sequenced was peripheral blood. These receptors originate from a man between 60 and 75 years old with acute or convalescent COVID-19.

The J gene is TRBJ1-2, the V gene TRBV5-5; 7 nucleotides align to TRBD1. This CDR3 has 17 amino acids. In germline, CDR1 is SGHKS, CDR2 YYEKEE (reference sequence). With V trimmed by 3 bases and J by 5 bases, 16 bases remained unmatched. CDR3 sequence: CASSSERGQFLGYGYTF. The DNA for the CDR3 is TGTGCCAGCAGCTCAGAGAGGGGGCAGTTTCTAGGATATGGCTACACCTTC.

V gene TRBV5-1 combines with J gene TRBJ1-1; the match to TRBD1 covers 7 bases. J lost 4 bases, V lost 0 bases, and 3 bases had no gene match. This CDR3 is built from 14 residues. CDR1 and CDR2 (germline): SGHRS, YFSETQ. The CDR3: CASSLEGAGTEAFF. CDR3 bases: TGCGCCAGCAGCTTGGAGGGGGCTGGCACTGAAGCTTTCTTT.

The chain recombines TRBV28 with TRBJ2-7; the match to TRBD2 covers 8 bases. V gave up 6 bases and J gave up 0 bases; unmatched junction bases: 7. Germline V gives CDR1 MDHEN, CDR2 SYDVKM. The CDR3 loop spans 15 amino acids. DNA for the CDR3: TGTGCCAGCAGCCCGTCCGGGACTAGCTCCTACGAGCAGTACTTC. Translating it yields CASSPSGTSSYEQYF.

The chain is built from TRBV6-5 and TRBJ1-2; D call uncertain. The CDR3 has 14 residues. Trimming left V 0 bases short and J 4 bases short, with 9 bases between. Germline V gives CDR1 MNHEY, CDR2 SVGAGI. The chain's CDR3 is CASSYSQHPYGYTF. The CDR3 DNA is TGTGCCAGCAGTTACTCCCAACATCCCTATGGCTACACCTTC.

This chain links TRBV9 with TRBJ1-2, with D unclear. V lost 3 bases to trimming and J lost 0 bases, with 12 bases between them. This CDR3 comprises 15 residues. The germline V gene has CDR1 SGDLS and CDR2 YYNGEE. CDR3 residues: CASSARVAANYGYTF. In nucleotides, the CDR3 is TGTGCCAGCAGCGCCCGGGTCGCCGCTAACTATGGCTACACCTTC.

The chain combines TRBV28 with TRBJ1-5; D might be TRBD1 (6 bases). Germline V gene data show CDR1 as MDHEN and CDR2 as SYDVKM. This CDR3 spans 15 amino acids. V lost 4 bases and J 7 bases, leaving 17 bases between the germline ends. The CDR3, as DNA: TGTGCCAGCAGTTCCCTGGGGCCAGGGGCGCAGCCCCAGCATTTT. This translates into CASSSLGPGAQPQHF.

The chain is built from TRBV25-1 and TRBJ2-7; perhaps TRBD2 as D (5 bases). V was cut by 2 bases and J by 7 bases, with 15 bases left in between. This CDR3 has 14 amino acids. Germline V CDR1 and CDR2: MGHDK, SYGVNS. The CDR3 bases are TGTGCCAGCAGTGAACTGCCTGGGGAGCTGGAGCAGTACTTC. Its translation is CASSELPGELEQYF.

V and J are TRBV23-1 and TRBJ2-1, with D possibly being TRBD2 (7 bases). TRBV23-1 is an ORF, and what it does is uncertain. Trimming removed 5 bases at V and 10 bases at J, with 18 bases between. The CDR3 loop spans 14 amino acids. The CDR3 DNA is TGCGCCAGCAGTGCCAGTTCGGGGGGCATAGAGCAGTTCTTC. It codes for CASSASSGGIEQFF.

The chain uses TRBV5-1 and TRBJ1-6, with 10 nucleotides matching TRBD1. V lost 7 bases, J lost 8 bases, and 12 bases stayed unmatched. This CDR3 contains 16 residues. The germline V gene has CDR1 SGHRS and CDR2 YFSETQ. CDR3 in DNA: TGCGCCAGCGGGATGAGGACAGGGGGTCTTGATTCACCCCTCCACTTT. Protein: CASGMRTGGLDSPLHF.

The rearrangement uses TRBV7-9 and TRBJ2-5; 8 bases match TRBD1. Germline V lookup: CDR1 SEHNR, CDR2 FQNEAQ (reference sequence). There are 17 residues in the CDR3. The V segment lost 3 bases and the J segment 4 bases; nucleotides outside the gene matches: 13. The CDR3: CASSLGAMDRVRETQYF. The CDR3 DNA reads as TGTGCCAGCAGCTTGGGTGCAATGGACAGGGTACGAGAGACCCAGTACTTC. Together with reference TRBV7-9 and TRBJ2-5, the CDR3 gives the full variable domain: DTGVSQNPRHKITKRGQNVTFRCDPISEHNRLYWYRQTLGQGPEFLTYFQNEAQLEKSRLLSDRFSAERPKGSFSTLEIQRTEQGDSAMYLCASSLGAMDRVRETQYFGPGTRLLVL.

The chain is built from TRBV5-6 and TRBJ1-6; 7 bases line up with TRBD1. V lost 4 bases and J lost 13; bases outside the gene matches: 11. The CDR3 contains 14 residues. Looked up from germline, CDR1 is SGHDT and CDR2 is YYEEEE. The CDR3 nucleotides are TGTGCCAGCAGCGCCGGGACAGATCCTGGTCCCCTCCACTTT. It encodes CASSAGTDPGPLHF.

This clone was recorded a few times. V gene TRBV20-1 combines with J gene TRBJ1-1; D is unclear. Germline loops: CDR1 DFQATT, CDR2 SNEGSKA (reference sequence). Deletions cut 2 bases from V and 6 bases from J, with 4 bases between. The CDR3 sequence is 10 residues long. The CDR3 loop is CSARLAEAFF. The CDR3 nucleotides read TGCAGTGCTAGATTAGCTGAAGCTTTCTTT.